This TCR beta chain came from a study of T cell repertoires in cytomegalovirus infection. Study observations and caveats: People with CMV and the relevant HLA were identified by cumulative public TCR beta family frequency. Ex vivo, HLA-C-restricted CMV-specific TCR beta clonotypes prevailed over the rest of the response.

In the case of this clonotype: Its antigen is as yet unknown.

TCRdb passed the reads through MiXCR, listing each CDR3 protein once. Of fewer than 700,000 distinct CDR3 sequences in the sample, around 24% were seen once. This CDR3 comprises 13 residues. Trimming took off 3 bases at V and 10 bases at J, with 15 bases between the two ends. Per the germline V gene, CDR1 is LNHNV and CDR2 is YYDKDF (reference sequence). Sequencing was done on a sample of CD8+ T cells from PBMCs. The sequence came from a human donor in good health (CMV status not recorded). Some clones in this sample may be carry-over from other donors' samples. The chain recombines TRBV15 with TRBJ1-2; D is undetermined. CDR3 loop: CATSREGPADYTF. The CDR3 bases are TGTGCCACCAGCAGGGAGGGCCCCGCTGACTACACCTTC.